This TCR beta chain was observed in a study of Ad26.COV2.S vaccination and SARS-CoV-2 variants. The CDR3 contains 14 residues. The germline CDR1 and CDR2 sequences are MNHEY and SVGAGI. The V gene lost 8 bases and the J gene lost 5 bases, with 15 bases spanning the gap. Generated by immunoSEQ multiplex PCR, the TCRdb table keeps only in-frame clones and is missing some. The sample shows 300,000 to 400,000 clones, 70% to 90% of them seen only once. General study findings and limits: It was found that vaccine and placebo recipients had similar non-spike TCR breadth.

The treatment: approximately 18 received Ad26.COV2.S at low or high dose, single or two shots; about 5 received placebo; per-sample allocation not given. Day 63 after the first injection of vaccine or placebo was the sampling time. The individual, an adult aged 18-55 years, was a donor in Boston. The study used a vaccine consisting of an Ad26 vector that expressed Wuhan-strain SARS-CoV-2 spike. This clone was picked up one time. The antigen remains unidentified. Sequences were derived from peripheral blood, sampled in a trial of Ad26.COV2.S vaccine versus placebo. The chain carries TRBV6-5 and TRBJ2-2; D is perhaps TRBD2 (6 bases). The clonotype originates from a person between 18 and 60 years old who received the Ad26.COV2.S COVID-19 vaccine or a placebo. CDR3 loop: CASRDRGKTGELFF. CDR3 nucleotide sequence: TGTGCCAGCCGGGACCGGGGGAAAACCGGGGAGCTGTTTTTT.